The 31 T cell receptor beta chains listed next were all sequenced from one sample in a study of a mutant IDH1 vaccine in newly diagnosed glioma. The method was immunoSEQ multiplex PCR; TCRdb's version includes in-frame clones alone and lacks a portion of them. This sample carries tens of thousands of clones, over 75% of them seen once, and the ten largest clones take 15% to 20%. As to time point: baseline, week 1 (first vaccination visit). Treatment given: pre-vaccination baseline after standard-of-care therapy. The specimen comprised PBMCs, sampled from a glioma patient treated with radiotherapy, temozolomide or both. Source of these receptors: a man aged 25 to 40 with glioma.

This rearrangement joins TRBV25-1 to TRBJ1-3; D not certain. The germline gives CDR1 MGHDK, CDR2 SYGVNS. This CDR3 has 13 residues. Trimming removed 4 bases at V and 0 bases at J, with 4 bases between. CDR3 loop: CASSGISGNTIYF. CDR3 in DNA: TGTGCCAGCAGTGGGATCTCTGGAAACACCATATATTTT.

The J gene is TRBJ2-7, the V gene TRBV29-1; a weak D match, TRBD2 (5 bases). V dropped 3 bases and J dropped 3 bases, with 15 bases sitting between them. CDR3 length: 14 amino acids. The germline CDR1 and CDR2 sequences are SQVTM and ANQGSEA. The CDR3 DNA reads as TGCAGCGTTGATCGGGTAGGAGGCCGCTACGAGCAGTACTTC. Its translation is CSVDRVGGRYEQYF.

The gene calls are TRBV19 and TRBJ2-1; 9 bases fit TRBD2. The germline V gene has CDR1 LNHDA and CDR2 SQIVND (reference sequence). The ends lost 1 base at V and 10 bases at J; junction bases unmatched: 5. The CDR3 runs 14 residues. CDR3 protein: CASSIGSGSREQFF. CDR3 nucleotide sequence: TGTGCCAGTAGTATAGGTAGCGGGAGTAGGGAGCAGTTCTTC.

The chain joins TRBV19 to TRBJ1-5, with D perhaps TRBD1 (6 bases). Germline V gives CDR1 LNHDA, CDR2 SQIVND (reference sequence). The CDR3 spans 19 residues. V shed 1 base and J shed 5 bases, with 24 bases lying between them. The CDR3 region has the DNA TGTGCCAGTAGTATAGGGACAGACCTTATAGCTGGGATCTATCAGCCCCAGCATTTT. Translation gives CASSIGTDLIAGIYQPQHF.

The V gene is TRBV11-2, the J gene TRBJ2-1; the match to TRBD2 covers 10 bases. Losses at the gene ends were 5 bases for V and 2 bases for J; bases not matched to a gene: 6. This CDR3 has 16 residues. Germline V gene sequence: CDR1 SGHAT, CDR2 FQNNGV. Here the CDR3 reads CASSDTGTSAYNEQFF. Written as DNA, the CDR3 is TGTGCCAGCAGCGATACCGGGACTAGCGCCTACAATGAGCAGTTCTTC.

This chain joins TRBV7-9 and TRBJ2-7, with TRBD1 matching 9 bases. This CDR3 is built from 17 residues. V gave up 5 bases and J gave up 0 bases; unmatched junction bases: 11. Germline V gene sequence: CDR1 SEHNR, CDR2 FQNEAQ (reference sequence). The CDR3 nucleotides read TGTGCCAGCAGCCCTAGGGTGGACAGGGGAGGCTCCTACGAGCAGTACTTC. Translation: CASSPRVDRGGSYEQYF.

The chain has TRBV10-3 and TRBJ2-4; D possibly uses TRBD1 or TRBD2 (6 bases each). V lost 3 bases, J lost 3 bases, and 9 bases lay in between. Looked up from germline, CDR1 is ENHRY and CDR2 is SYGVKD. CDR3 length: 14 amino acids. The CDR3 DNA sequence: TGTGCCATCAGTGAAGGAGGGGGCAAAAACATTCAGTACTTC. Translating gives CAISEGGGKNIQYF.

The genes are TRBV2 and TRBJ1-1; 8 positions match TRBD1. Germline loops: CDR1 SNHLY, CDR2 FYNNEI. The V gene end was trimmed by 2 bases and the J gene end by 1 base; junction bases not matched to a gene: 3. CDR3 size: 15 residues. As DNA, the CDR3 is TGTGCCAGCAGTGAACGGGACAGGCAGAACACTGAAGCTTTCTTT. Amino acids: CASSERDRQNTEAFF.

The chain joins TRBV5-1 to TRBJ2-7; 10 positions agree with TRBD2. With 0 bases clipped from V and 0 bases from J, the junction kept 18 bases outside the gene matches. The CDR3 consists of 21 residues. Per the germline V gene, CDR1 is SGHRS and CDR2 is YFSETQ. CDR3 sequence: CASSLAFSVGLARRFSYEQYF. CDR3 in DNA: TGCGCCAGCAGCTTGGCTTTTAGTGTGGGACTAGCGAGACGATTCTCCTACGAGCAGTACTTC.

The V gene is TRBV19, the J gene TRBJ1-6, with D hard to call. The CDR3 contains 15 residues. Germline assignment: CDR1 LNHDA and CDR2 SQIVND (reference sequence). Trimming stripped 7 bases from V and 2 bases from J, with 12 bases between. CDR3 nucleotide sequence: TGTGCCAGTACGAGAGAGGACCCCTATAATTCACCCCTCCACTTT. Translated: CASTREDPYNSPLHF.

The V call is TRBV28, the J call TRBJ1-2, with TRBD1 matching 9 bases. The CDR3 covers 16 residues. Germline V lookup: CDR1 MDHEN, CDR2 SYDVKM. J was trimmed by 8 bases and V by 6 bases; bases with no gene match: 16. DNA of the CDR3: TGTGCCAGCAGACCTTTTCTCGGACAGGGGATAAACGGCTACACCTTC. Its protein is CASRPFLGQGINGYTF.

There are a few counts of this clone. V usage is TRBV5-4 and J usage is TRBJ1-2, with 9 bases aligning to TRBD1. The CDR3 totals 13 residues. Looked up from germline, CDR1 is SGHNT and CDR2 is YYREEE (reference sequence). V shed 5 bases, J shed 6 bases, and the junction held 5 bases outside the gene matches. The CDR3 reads CASRGTGLDGYTF. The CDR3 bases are TGTGCCAGCAGGGGGACAGGGTTAGATGGCTACACCTTC.

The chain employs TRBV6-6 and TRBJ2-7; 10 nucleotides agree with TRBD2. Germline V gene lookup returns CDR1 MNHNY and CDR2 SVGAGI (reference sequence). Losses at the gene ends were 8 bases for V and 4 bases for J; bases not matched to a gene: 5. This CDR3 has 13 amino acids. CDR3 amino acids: CASQLAGPYEQYF. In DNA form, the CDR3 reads TGTGCCAGCCAACTAGCGGGGCCATACGAGCAGTACTTC.

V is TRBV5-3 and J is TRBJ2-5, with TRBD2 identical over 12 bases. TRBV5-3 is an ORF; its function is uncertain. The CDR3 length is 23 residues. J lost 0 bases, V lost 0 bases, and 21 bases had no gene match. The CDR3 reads CARSLATGPLLLAGGPDQETQYF. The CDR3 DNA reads TGTGCCAGAAGCTTGGCAACCGGGCCCTTGCTACTAGCGGGGGGACCAGACCAAGAGACCCAGTACTTC.

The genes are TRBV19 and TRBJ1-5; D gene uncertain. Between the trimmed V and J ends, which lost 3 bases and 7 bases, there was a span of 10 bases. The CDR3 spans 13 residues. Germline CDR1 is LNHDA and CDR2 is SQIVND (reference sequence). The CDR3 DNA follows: TGTGCCAGTAGTATGGGGTCAGGACAGCCCCAGCATTTT. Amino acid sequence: CASSMGSGQPQHF.

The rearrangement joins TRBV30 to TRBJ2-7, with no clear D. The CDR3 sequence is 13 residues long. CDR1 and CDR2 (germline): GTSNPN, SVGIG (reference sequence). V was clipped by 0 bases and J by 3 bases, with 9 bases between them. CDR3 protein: CAWSVPQFYEQYF. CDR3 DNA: TGTGCCTGGAGTGTACCCCAATTCTACGAGCAGTACTTC.

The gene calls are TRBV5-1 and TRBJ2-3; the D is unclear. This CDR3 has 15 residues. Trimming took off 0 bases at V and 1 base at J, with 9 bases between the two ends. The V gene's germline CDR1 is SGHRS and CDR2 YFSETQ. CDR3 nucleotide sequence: TGCGCCAGCAGCTTGGATCTAGAGGGCACAGATACGCAGTATTTT. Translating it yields CASSLDLEGTDTQYF.

CDR3 region: CASGLTSGRAPYEQYF. The CDR3 nucleotides read TGTGCCAGCGGGTTGACTAGCGGGAGGGCCCCCTACGAGCAGTACTTC. This chain connects TRBV27 to TRBJ2-7, with 14 positions matching TRBD2. Germline CDR1 MNHEY, CDR2 SMNVEV (reference sequence). Trimming at V came to 8 bases and at J to 2 bases, leaving 8 bases not matched to a gene. The CDR3 loop spans 16 amino acids.

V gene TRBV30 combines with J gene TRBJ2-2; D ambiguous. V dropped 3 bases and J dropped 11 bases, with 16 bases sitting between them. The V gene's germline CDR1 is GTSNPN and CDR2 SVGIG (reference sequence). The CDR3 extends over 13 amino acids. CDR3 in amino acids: CAWSLGRLGELFF. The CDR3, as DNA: TGTGCCTGGAGCTTGGGCCGCTTAGGAGAGCTGTTTTTT.

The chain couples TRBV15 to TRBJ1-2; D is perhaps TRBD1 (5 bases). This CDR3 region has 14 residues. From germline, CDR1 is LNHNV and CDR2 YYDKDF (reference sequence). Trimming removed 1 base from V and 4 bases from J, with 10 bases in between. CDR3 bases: TGTGCCACCAGCAGAGTACAGGAGGGCTATGGCTACACCTTC. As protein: CATSRVQEGYGYTF.

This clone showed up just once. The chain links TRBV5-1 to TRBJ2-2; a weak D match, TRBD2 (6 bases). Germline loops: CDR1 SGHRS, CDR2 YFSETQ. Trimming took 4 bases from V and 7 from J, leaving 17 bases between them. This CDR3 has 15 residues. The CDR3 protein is CASSPVVLAGGELFF. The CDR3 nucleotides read TGCGCCAGCAGCCCGGTTGTACTAGCAGGCGGGGAGCTGTTTTTT.

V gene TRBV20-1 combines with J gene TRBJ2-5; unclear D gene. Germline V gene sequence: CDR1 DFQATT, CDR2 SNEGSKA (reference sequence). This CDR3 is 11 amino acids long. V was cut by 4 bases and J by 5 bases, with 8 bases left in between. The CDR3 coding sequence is TGCAGTGCTATTTCAGGCGAGACCCAGTACTTC. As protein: CSAISGETQYF.

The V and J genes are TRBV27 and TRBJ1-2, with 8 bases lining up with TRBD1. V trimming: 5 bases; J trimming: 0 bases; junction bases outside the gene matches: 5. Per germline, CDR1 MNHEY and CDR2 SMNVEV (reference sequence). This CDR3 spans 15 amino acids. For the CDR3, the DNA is TGTGCCAGCAGTATAAGGACAGGGACTAACTATGGCTACACCTTC. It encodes CASSIRTGTNYGYTF.

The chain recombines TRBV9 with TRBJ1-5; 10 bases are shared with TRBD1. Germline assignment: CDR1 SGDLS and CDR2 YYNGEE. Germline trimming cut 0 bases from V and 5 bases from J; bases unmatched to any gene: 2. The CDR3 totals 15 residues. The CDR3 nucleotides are TGTGCCAGCAGCGTAGACGGGACAGGGGATCAGCCCCAGCATTTT. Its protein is CASSVDGTGDQPQHF.

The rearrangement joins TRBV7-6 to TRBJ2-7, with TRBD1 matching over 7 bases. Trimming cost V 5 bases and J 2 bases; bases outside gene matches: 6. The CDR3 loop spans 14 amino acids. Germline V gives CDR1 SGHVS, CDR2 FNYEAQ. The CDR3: CASSPIGQAYEQYF. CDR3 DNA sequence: TGTGCCAGCAGCCCTATCGGACAGGCCTACGAGCAGTACTTC.

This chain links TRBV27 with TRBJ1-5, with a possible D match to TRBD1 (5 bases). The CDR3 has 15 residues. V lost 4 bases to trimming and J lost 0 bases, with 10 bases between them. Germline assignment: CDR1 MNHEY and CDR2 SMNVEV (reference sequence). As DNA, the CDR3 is TGTGCCAGCAGTTCTTTTAGGGGTAGCAATCAGCCCCAGCATTTT. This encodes CASSSFRGSNQPQHF.

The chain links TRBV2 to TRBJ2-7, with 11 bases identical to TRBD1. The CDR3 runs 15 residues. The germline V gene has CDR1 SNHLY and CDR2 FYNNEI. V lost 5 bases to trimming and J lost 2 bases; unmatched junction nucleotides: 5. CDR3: CASSWTGGTTYEQYF. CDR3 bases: TGTGCCAGCAGTTGGACAGGGGGCACGACCTACGAGCAGTACTTC.

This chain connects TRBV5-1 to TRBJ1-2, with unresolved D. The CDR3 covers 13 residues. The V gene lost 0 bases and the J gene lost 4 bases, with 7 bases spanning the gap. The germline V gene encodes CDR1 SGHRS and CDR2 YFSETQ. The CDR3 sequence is CASSLDQFYGYTF. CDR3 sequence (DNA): TGCGCCAGCAGCTTGGACCAGTTCTATGGCTACACCTTC.

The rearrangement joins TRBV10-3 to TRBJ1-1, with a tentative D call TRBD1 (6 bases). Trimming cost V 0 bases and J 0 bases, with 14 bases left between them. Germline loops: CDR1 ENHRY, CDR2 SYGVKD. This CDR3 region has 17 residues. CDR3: CAISESFSGAMNTEAFF. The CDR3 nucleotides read TGTGCCATCAGTGAGTCGTTTTCGGGGGCCATGAACACTGAAGCTTTCTTT.

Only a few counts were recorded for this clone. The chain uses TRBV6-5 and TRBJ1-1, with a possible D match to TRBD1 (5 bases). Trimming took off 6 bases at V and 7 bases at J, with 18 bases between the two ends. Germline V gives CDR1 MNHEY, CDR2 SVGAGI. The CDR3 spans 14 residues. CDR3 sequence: CASSSLKGPVEAFF. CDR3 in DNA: TGTGCCAGCAGCTCCCTGAAGGGACCGGTTGAAGCTTTCTTT.

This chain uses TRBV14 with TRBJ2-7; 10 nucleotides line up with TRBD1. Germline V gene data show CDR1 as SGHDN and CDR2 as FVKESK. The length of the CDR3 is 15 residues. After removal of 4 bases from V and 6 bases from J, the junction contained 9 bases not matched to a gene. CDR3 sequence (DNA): TGTGCCAGCAGCCGATTCGTGGACAGGGGGGCCGAGCAGTACTTC. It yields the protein CASSRFVDRGAEQYF.